This is a list of T cell receptor beta chains from one sample in a study of regulatory T cells in long-lasting Graves disease. TCRdb re-called the multiplex PCR reads with MiXCR, one entry per CDR3 protein. The sample holds hundreds of thousands of distinct CDR3 sequences, over 15% seen once. The data were also submitted as part of a second study, on T cells in Graves' hyperthyroidism and ophthalmopathy.

This specimen was peripheral blood mononuclear cells (PBMCs), taken at new diagnosis, from a patient treated with antithyroid drugs. The origin of the receptors is a man in his forties or fifties with Graves disease. Each CDR3 is given without its conserved first and last residue. Only some rows state a clone size, as once, few, many or a class for expanded clones.

TRBJ2-5	-	TRBV5-1	ASTPGQGGEETQY
TRBJ2-1	many	TRBV27	ASSRYSGGEDNEQF
TRBJ2-3	many	TRBV7-2	ASSLASGPSTDTQY
TRBJ2-3	few	TRBV5-4	ASSLTWALTDTQY
TRBJ2-3	few	TRBV4-3	ASSQEFQGMGTQY
TRBJ1-1	-	TRBV5-1	ASSLGGGAGEAF
TRBJ2-1	-	TRBV10-1	ASRATGTDNEQF
TRBJ2-2	few	TRBV13	ASSLGPPTGELF
TRBJ2-7	many	TRBV7-2	ASSFRLVSPEQY
TRBJ1-5	few	TRBV12-3/TRBV12-4	ASSFGGFNQPQH
TRBJ1-5	few	TRBV5-5	ASSFETFQPQH
TRBJ2-7	many	TRBV30	AWSVSRQGKEY
-	-	TRBV5-1	ASSFPGGWETQY
TRBJ1-1	many	TRBV6-1	ASRATGAPNTEAF
TRBJ1-1	few	TRBV5-4	ASSKPGALTEAF
TRBJ1-1	-	TRBV28	ASSLSGTLGAF
TRBJ1-5	many	TRBV28	ASSPPGQGGNQPQH
TRBJ2-5	few	TRBV7-6	ASSLARGSGETQY
TRBJ1-5	many	TRBV5-5	ASSLDGQNNQPQH
TRBJ2-1	few	TRBV12-3/TRBV12-4	ASRPNRAAPQF
TRBJ2-1	many	TRBV7-3	ASSLRLAGAPGQF
TRBJ2-1	many	TRBV6-1	ASRPPGQGASEQF
TRBJ1-6	many	TRBV5-1	ASSPGQTNSPLH
TRBJ2-7	-	TRBV28	ASTKRGVSYEQY
TRBJ2-1	-	TRBV7-9	ASSPEGRGDYNEQF
TRBJ2-2	-	TRBV18	ASSPGQLANTGELF
TRBJ1-5	many	TRBV5-1	ASSLQGGDLQPQH
TRBJ1-2	few	TRBV19	ASSPGQRAGYGYT
TRBJ2-7	many	TRBV10-3	AISGPTGGQY
TRBJ2-7	many	TRBV11-2	ASSLAGRFSYEQY
TRBJ1-3	-	TRBV9	ASSEGTSSGNTIY